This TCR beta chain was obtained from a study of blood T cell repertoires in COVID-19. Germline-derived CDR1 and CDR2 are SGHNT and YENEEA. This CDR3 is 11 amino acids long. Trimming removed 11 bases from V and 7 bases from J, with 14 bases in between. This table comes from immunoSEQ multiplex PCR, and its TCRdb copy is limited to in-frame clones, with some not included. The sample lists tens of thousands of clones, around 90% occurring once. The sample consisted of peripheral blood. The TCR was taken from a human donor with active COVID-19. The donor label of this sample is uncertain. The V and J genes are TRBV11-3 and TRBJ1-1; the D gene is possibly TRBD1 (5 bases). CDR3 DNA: TGTGCCTGGGGGAGGGGAGTTGAAGCTTTCTTT. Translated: CAWGRGVEAFF.